This TCR beta chain came from a study of cytomegalovirus exposure and HLA in healthy donors. Looking at the study overall: Across almost 400 genotyped donors, around 82% landed in the Caucasian-associated ancestry cluster.

This CDR3 has 11 amino acids. Deletions cut 8 bases from V and 5 bases from J, with 9 bases between. Germline CDR1 reads WSHSY; CDR2 reads SAAADI. The PCR made use of 60 Vbeta and 13 Jbeta primers. Profiling relied on immunoSEQ multiplex PCR, and the TCRdb table lists in-frame clones only, not all of them. In all, the sample yields 20,000 to 25,000 clones. Unrecorded immune exposure was likely among donors, who were nominally healthy when sampled. Sample: PBMCs. The sequence derives from a male donor in good health and CMV-seropositive. V gene TRBV10-2 combines with J gene TRBJ1-1; the D is unclear. CDR3 nucleotide sequence: TGCGCCAGCGCTGCAGCGACTGAAGCTTTCTTT. Translated, it gives CASAAATEAFF.